This T cell receptor beta chain was profiled in a study of blood T cell repertoires in COVID-19. Method: immunoSEQ multiplex PCR; TCRdb's copy keeps in-frame clones and lacks some. The sample records a few hundred thousand clones, 86% being singletons. Germline V gene data show CDR1 as SGHAT and CDR2 as FQNNGV. V was shortened by 4 bases and J by 9 bases, with 21 bases between the two germline ends. The CDR3 covers 15 residues. The TCR was taken from a woman aged 50 to 60 in a cohort exposed to, infected with or recovered from COVID-19 (not recorded which). The sample consisted of PBMCs or T cells enriched from blood (not recorded which). The chain carries TRBV11-2 and TRBJ1-2; D is perhaps TRBD1 (6 bases). CDR3 bases: TGTGCCAGCAGCTCCACCGGGACACGGTTAGGGAGCTACACCTTC. Translated: CASSSTGTRLGSYTF.